Each of the 8 T cell receptor beta chains below was sequenced from the same sample in a study of blood T cell repertoires in COVID-19. Measured with immunoSEQ multiplex PCR; TCRdb has only the in-frame clones, and not every one. The repertoire holds 100,000 to 150,000 clones, with 70% to 90% as singletons. Sequencing was performed on peripheral blood. The receptor source for this set is a middle-aged man with acute or convalescent COVID-19.

The chain employs TRBV27 and TRBJ1-5, with unresolved D. The germline CDR1 and CDR2 sequences are MNHEY and SMNVEV (reference sequence). The CDR3 runs to 12 residues. Between the trimmed V and J ends, which lost 3 bases and 10 bases, there was a span of 10 bases. The CDR3 DNA sequence: TGTGCCAGCAGTTTTCCCCTAGGACCCCAGCATTTT. Its translation: CASSFPLGPQHF.

In this sample, this clone turned up once. The chain has TRBV6-5 and TRBJ1-3; 8 positions match TRBD1. Germline loops: CDR1 MNHEY, CDR2 SVGAGI. This CDR3 spans 16 amino acids. V shed 4 bases and J 0 bases; nucleotides not matched to a gene: 5. The CDR3 spells CASSWDRSGSGNTIYF. The DNA for the CDR3 is TGTGCCAGCAGTTGGGACAGGTCGGGCTCTGGAAACACCATATATTTT.

This clone was seen just once. V and J are TRBV4-1 and TRBJ1-2, with D unclear. Germline V gene lookup returns CDR1 MGHRA and CDR2 YSYEKL. This CDR3 has 16 amino acids. V was clipped by 0 bases and J by 2 bases, with 13 bases between them. The CDR3 protein is CASSQDLRHSNYGYTF. CDR3 in DNA: TGCGCCAGCAGCCAAGATTTGAGACACAGCAACTATGGCTACACCTTC.

J is TRBJ2-1 and V is TRBV2, with a weak D call TRBD2 (7 bases). The CDR3 is 18 residues long. In germline, CDR1 is SNHLY, CDR2 FYNNEI. Trimming removed 6 bases from V and 10 bases from J, with 31 bases in between. In nucleotides, the CDR3 is TGTGCCAGCAGCCCCCTAGGGGGGGGGTCCCGGTTTAGGTGGGAGCAGTTCTTC. It specifies CASSPLGGGSRFRWEQFF.

The V gene is TRBV20-1, the J gene TRBJ2-5; maybe TRBD2 (5 bases). V was clipped by 3 bases and J by 4 bases, with 9 bases between them. The CDR3 extends over 12 amino acids. Germline V gene sequence: CDR1 DFQATT, CDR2 SNEGSKA (reference sequence). This CDR3 is CSASLAGETQYF. The CDR3 region has the DNA TGCAGTGCTAGTCTAGCAGGAGAGACCCAGTACTTC.

The rearrangement joins TRBV5-1 to TRBJ1-1; no definite D call. The CDR3 has 14 residues. Trimming shortened V by 3 bases and J by 6 bases, and 15 bases separated the two germline ends. CDR1 and CDR2 from the germline V gene are SGHRS and YFSETQ. As DNA, the CDR3 is TGCGCCAGCAGCTCCTCAGAAATGCGGGCTGAAGCTTTCTTT. As protein: CASSSSEMRAEAFF. The full variable domain, in which reference TRBV5-1 and TRBJ1-1 provide the parts outside the CDR3, is KAGVTQTPRYLIKTRGQQVTLSCSPISGHRSVSWYQQTPGQGLQFLFEYFSETQRNKGNFPGRFSGRQFSNSRSEMNVSTLELGDSALYLCASSSSEMRAEAFFGQGTRLTVV.

This chain connects TRBV7-9 to TRBJ2-2; D might be TRBD1 (8 bases). Germline V gene sequence: CDR1 SEHNR, CDR2 FQNEAQ (reference sequence). The length of the CDR3 is 16 residues. For the CDR3, the DNA is TGTGCGGCCACCTCTGGACAGGGACTAAACACCGGGGAGCTGTTTTTT. As protein: CAATSGQGLNTGELFF.

This clone was seen a handful of times. Distinct nucleotide sequences in the sample also encode this CDR3. This chain connects TRBV7-2 to TRBJ2-7; D remains unclear. V lost 2 bases and J lost 2, with 4 bases in between. This CDR3 is 12 amino acids long. Germline CDR1 is SGHTA and CDR2 is FQGNSA. The CDR3 sequence is CASSLSTYEQYF. Written as DNA, the CDR3 is TGTGCCAGCAGCTTAAGCACCTACGAGCAGTACTTC.